This is a list of T cell receptor beta chains from one sample in a study of T-cell memory formation after mild COVID-19. TCRdb processed the 5' RACE reads anew with MiXCR; each CDR3 protein has one entry. Of about 500,000 distinct CDR3 sequences in the sample, over 20% are singletons; the top ten hold around 12%. The sequenced sample was PBMCs or a T cell subset sorted from them (not recorded which). The origin of the receptors is an adult woman who had mild COVID-19 (a few samples of this study predate the infection). Cell type and time point are not known. Each CDR3 is given without its conserved first and last residue.

cdr3_length j_call v_call cdr3_aa
13 TRBJ2-3 TRBV27 ASSYSPDLTDTQY
13 TRBJ1-2 TRBV18 ASSPGEGEGYGYT
13 TRBJ1-4 TRBV6-1 ASSDIGTADEKLF
13 TRBJ2-1 TRBV11-2 ASSRTSGGNNEQF
12 TRBJ2-1 TRBV6-2/TRBV6-3 ASSYSGTLNEQF
13 TRBJ1-2 TRBV7-9 ASSFSIPHFGGYT
13 TRBJ1-5 TRBV7-6 ASSPGIGINQPQH
12 TRBJ2-2 TRBV5-4 ASRENRGTGELF
14 TRBJ2-1 TRBV25-1 ASSEFLGGAHNEQF
11 TRBJ2-5 TRBV20-1 SAPGAPQETQY
13 TRBJ1-2 TRBV6-2/TRBV6-3 ASTPRDPLRYGYT
14 TRBJ2-4 TRBV13 ASSEGHWTTKNIQY
11 TRBJ1-1 TRBV6-1 ASMMGQGSEAF
14 TRBJ2-2 TRBV18 ASSPSVLAGTGELF
11 TRBJ2-5 TRBV7-2 ASSSGYGETQY
10 TRBJ2-7 TRBV30 AWSTGPYEQY
14 TRBJ2-7 TRBV5-1 ASSPTGTQQRMEQY
11 TRBJ2-7 TRBV12-3/TRBV12-4 ASSLSSKGEQY
15 TRBJ2-2 TRBV9 ASSVDSGTGRGGELF
11 TRBJ1-1 TRBV20-1 SAPRNVGTEAF
14 TRBJ2-3 TRBV7-3 ASSYSGRGGTDTQY
12 TRBJ2-7 TRBV5-1 ASSLGQDSYEQY
13 TRBJ2-3 TRBV15 ATRSSPGVTDTQY
16 TRBJ2-3 TRBV2 ASSEGPATSGSADTQY
12 TRBJ2-7 TRBV6-2/TRBV6-3 ASSIASGSYEQY
13 TRBJ2-1 TRBV10-3 AISGGTAKDDEQF
13 TRBJ2-7 TRBV24-1 ATSDSRQASYEQY
14 TRBJ2-1 TRBV6-2/TRBV6-3 ASSLARTSGYNEQF
12 TRBJ2-1 TRBV13 ASSLGRRNNEQF
16 TRBJ2-1 TRBV3-1 ASSQDVPSLAGPNEQF
14 TRBJ1-1 TRBV6-4 ASSHHPPRADTEAF
11 TRBJ2-3 TRBV30 AWSWGVRDTQY
10 TRBJ2-2 TRBV7-9 ASSFELGELF
13 TRBJ2-3 TRBV2 ASSGGARYTDTQY
15 TRBJ2-5 TRBV7-6 ASSLVGGQAIGETQY
12 TRBJ2-1 TRBV5-6 ASSLGTGHQEQF
10 TRBJ2-3 TRBV12-3/TRBV12-4 ASRPITDTQY
13 TRBJ1-2 TRBV10-3 AISESGVGNGGYT
14 TRBJ2-3 TRBV4-1 ASSHPGAGSGDTQY
14 TRBJ2-1 TRBV7-2 ASSFGGTGGINEQF
15 TRBJ2-1 TRBV7-3 ASSLTDSTSPDNEQF